This T cell receptor (beta chain) stems from a study of CD8 T cells in ankylosing spondylitis. V lost 5 bases, J lost 2 bases, and 7 bases stayed unmatched. CDR1 and CDR2 (germline): DFQATT, SNEGSKA (reference sequence). The CDR3 runs 14 residues. One entry per CDR3 protein results from TCRdb running MiXCR on the 5' RACE reads. Among some 200,000 distinct CDR3 sequences listed, roughly 25% were seen once. The TCR originated in a male donor with ankylosing spondylitis or in good health (not recorded which). This chain connects TRBV20-1 to TRBJ2-7, with TRBD2 identical over 9 bases. Material for sequencing was blood, either unsorted or a sorted T cell fraction (not recorded which). CDR3 DNA: TGCAGTGCTTTGACTAGCGGAAGTACCTACGAGCAGTACTTC. Translation gives CSALTSGSTYEQYF.